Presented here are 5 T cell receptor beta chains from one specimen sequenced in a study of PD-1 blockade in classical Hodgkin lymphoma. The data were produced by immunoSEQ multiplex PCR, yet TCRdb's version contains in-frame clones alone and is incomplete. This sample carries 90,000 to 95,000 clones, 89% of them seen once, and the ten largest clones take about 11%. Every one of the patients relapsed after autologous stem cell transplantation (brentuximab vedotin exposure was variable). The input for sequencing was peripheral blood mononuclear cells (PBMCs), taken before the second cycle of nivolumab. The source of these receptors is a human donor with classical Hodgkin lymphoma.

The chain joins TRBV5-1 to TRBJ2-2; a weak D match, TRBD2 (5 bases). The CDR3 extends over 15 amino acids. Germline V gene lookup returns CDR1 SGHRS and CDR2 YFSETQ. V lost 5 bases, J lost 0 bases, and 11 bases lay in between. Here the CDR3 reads CASSKAVPNTGELFF. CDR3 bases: TGCGCCAGCAGTAAAGCGGTACCGAACACCGGGGAGCTGTTTTTT.

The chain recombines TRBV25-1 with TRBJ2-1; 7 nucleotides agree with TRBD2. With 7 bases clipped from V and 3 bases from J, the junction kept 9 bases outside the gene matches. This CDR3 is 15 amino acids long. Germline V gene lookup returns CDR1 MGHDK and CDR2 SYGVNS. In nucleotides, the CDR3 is TGTGCCAGCACCCCAGGGAGGGGTTACTACAATGAGCAGTTCTTC. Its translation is CASTPGRGYYNEQFF.

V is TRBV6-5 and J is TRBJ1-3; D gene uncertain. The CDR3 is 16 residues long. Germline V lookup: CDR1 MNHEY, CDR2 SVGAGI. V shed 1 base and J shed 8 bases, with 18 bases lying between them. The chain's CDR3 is CASSYFLPARGDTIYF. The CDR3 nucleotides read TGTGCCAGCAGTTACTTTTTACCGGCTCGAGGAGACACCATATATTTT.

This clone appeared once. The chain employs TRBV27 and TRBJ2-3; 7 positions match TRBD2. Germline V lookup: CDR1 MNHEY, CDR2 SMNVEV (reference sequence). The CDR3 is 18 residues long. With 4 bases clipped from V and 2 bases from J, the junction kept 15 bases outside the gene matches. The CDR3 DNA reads TGTGCCAGCAGTTCCCTTAAGGGACGGGGGGTTATCACAGATACGCAGTATTTT. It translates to CASSSLKGRGVITDTQYF.

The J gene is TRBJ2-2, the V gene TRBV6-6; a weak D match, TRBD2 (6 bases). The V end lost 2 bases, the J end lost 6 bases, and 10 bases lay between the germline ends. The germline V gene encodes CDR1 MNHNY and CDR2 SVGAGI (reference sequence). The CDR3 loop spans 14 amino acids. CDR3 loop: CASSYQGLAGELFF. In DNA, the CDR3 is TGTGCCAGCAGTTACCAGGGACTTGCCGGGGAGCTGTTTTTT.